These T cell receptor beta chains were read from a single sample in a study of siplizumab effects on memory and regulatory T cells. Some clones are missing from TCRdb's copy, which holds only in-frame ones; the method was immunoSEQ multiplex PCR. The sample contains over 85,000 clones, 94% of which appear only once. Sequenced: non-Treg CD4+ T cells sorted from blood. These receptors were taken from a human donor in good health. Each CDR3 is given with its conserved first and last residue. The D gene is left open where the match is weak. Not every row has a clone size; where given, it reads once, few, many or a size class.

D: NA
length: 14
size: once
V: TRBV6-1
J: TRBJ2-2
DNA: TGTGCCAGCAGTCCCCGGGGAGGGGGCAAGGAGCTGTTTTTT
CDR3: CASSPRGGGKELFF

D: NA
length: 15
size: NA
V: TRBV5-4
J: TRBJ2-4
DNA: TGTGCCAGCAGCTTGGCCGGGACGGTCAAAAACATTCAGTACTTC
CDR3: CASSLAGTVKNIQYF

D: NA
length: 11
size: NA
V: TRBV20-1
J: TRBJ2-7
DNA: TGCAGTGCAGTCGGCAGGGATGAGCAGTACTTC
CDR3: CSAVGRDEQYF

D: TRBD2
length: 16
size: NA
V: TRBV5-4
J: TRBJ2-5
DNA: TGTGCCAGCAGCTTGGCCGGGACTAGCGGGGGAAAGACCCAGTACTTC
CDR3: CASSLAGTSGGKTQYF

D: NA
length: 14
size: NA
V: TRBV25-1
J: TRBJ2-7
DNA: TGTGCCAGCAGTGTCATGGGGCCTCAGTACGAGCAGTACTTC
CDR3: CASSVMGPQYEQYF

D: NA
length: 13
size: NA
V: TRBV11-2
J: TRBJ1-2
DNA: TGTGCCAGCAGCCTACAGGGAGGCTATGGCTACACCTTC
CDR3: CASSLQGGYGYTF

D: NA
length: 15
size: NA
V: TRBV5-4
J: TRBJ2-7
DNA: TGTGCCAGCAGCTTCTACCGATCGAGCTCCTACGAGCAGTACTTC
CDR3: CASSFYRSSSYEQYF

D: NA
length: 9
size: NA
V: TRBV29-1
J: TRBJ1-2
DNA: TGCAGCGTCGACCATGGCTACACCTTC
CDR3: CSVDHGYTF

D: TRBD2
length: 15
size: NA
V: TRBV29-1
J: TRBJ2-7
DNA: TGCAGCGTTGTATGGGGGGGAGCCCCCTCCTACGAGCAGTACTTC
CDR3: CSVVWGGAPSYEQYF

D: TRBD1
length: 15
size: once
V: TRBV5-1
J: TRBJ1-5
DNA: TGCGCCAGCAGCTTGGAAGGGGGCGAGGCTCAGCCCCAGCATTTT
CDR3: CASSLEGGEAQPQHF

D: TRBD1
length: 15
size: NA
V: TRBV7-2
J: TRBJ1-2
DNA: TGTGCCAGCAGCCCGACAGGGGGCGCTGGCTATGGCTACACCTTC
CDR3: CASSPTGGAGYGYTF

D: NA
length: 15
size: NA
V: TRBV9
J: TRBJ2-7
DNA: TGTGCCAGCAGCGTAGGGGTTTCGGCTTCCTACGAGCAGTACTTC
CDR3: CASSVGVSASYEQYF

D: TRBD1
length: 16
size: NA
V: TRBV4-3
J: TRBJ2-3
DNA: TGCGCCAGCAGCTATAGACAGGGCAGTGGGGCAGATACGCAGTATTTT
CDR3: CASSYRQGSGADTQYF

D: TRBD2
length: 15
size: NA
V: TRBV5-4
J: TRBJ2-3
DNA: TGTGCCAGCAGCCGCGGACTAGCGGACACAGATACGCAGTATTTT
CDR3: CASSRGLADTDTQYF

D: NA
length: 15
size: NA
V: TRBV19
J: TRBJ2-5
DNA: TGTGCCAGTAGTCCTCACAGGGACGGCAGAGAGACCCAGTACTTC
CDR3: CASSPHRDGRETQYF

D: NA
length: 16
size: NA
V: TRBV13
J: TRBJ2-3
DNA: TGTGCCAGCAGCTTAGGCGAGGGGCGCGGAACAGATACGCAGTATTTT
CDR3: CASSLGEGRGTDTQYF